This passage covers 21 T cell receptor beta chains from one sample sequenced in a study of cytomegalovirus exposure and HLA in healthy donors. The PCR had 60 Vbeta and 13 Jbeta primers. The assay was immunoSEQ multiplex PCR, and TCRdb's table has in-frame clones only and misses some. The table lists under 200,000 clones, approximately 71% of them singletons, with just under 5% in the top ten. The sequencing sample was made of PBMCs. The receptors were gathered from a male donor in good health and CMV-seronegative.

CDR3: CASSTPGTETTGELFF. In DNA, the CDR3 is TGTGCCAGCAGCACCCCCGGGACAGAAACTACCGGGGAGCTGTTTTTT. This sequence joins TRBV9 and TRBJ2-2; 7 nucleotides line up with TRBD1. The V gene's germline CDR1 is SGDLS and CDR2 YYNGEE. The CDR3 length is 16 residues. J was trimmed by 5 bases and V by 4 bases; bases with no gene match: 11.

The chain is built from TRBV5-6 and TRBJ1-6; 9 nucleotides align to TRBD1. The germline CDR1 and CDR2 sequences are SGHDT and YYEEEE. J gave up 5 bases and V 4 bases, and 7 bases lay outside the gene matches. The CDR3 has 16 amino acids. The CDR3 protein is CASSDDRGENNSPLHF. The DNA for the CDR3 is TGTGCCAGCAGCGACGACAGGGGGGAGAATAATTCACCCCTCCACTTT.

This chain links TRBV4-1 with TRBJ1-5, with D possibly TRBD1 on 6 matching bases. The germline V gene encodes CDR1 MGHRA and CDR2 YSYEKL. CDR3 length: 15 amino acids. With 1 base removed from V and 4 bases from J, the gap between germline ends came to 11 bases. CDR3 nucleotide sequence: TGCGCCAGCAGCCAAGGGGGGACACAGAATCAGCCCCAGCATTTT. Its protein product is CASSQGGTQNQPQHF.

This clone was seen a few times. This chain uses TRBV19 with TRBJ2-7, with TRBD1 matching 9 bases. There are 14 residues in the CDR3. The germline V gene encodes CDR1 LNHDA and CDR2 SQIVND (reference sequence). Trimming took 5 bases from V and 7 from J; bases not matched to a gene: 9. CDR3 nucleotide sequence: TGTGCCAGTAGTCCGACAGGGGGTATCTGGGAGCAGTACTTC. This translates into CASSPTGGIWEQYF.

This chain joins TRBV7-8 and TRBJ1-2; maybe TRBD1 (6 bases). CDR1 is SGHVS and CDR2 is FQNEAQ in the germline V gene. This CDR3 contains 15 residues. V dropped 5 bases and J dropped 3 bases, with 16 bases sitting between them. CDR3 region: CASSPGGGHDYGYTF. CDR3 nucleotide sequence: TGTGCCAGCAGCCCTGGGGGGGGGCACGACTATGGCTACACCTTC. The whole variable domain, filled in from reference TRBV7-8 and TRBJ1-2, reads GAGVSQSPRYKVAKRGQDVALRCDPISGHVSLFWYQQALGQGPEFLTYFQNEAQLDKSGLPSDRFFAERPEGSVSTLKIQRTQQEDSAVYLCASSPGGGHDYGYTFGSGTRLTVV.

This rearrangement joins TRBV5-4 to TRBJ2-1; 10 bases agree with TRBD1. The V gene end was trimmed by 7 bases and the J gene end by 8 bases; junction bases not matched to a gene: 9. Per the germline V gene, CDR1 is SGHNT and CDR2 is YYREEE (reference sequence). This CDR3 region has 14 residues. CDR3 in amino acids: CASSDRGRLDEQFF. The CDR3 DNA reads TGTGCCAGCTCAGACAGGGGGCGTTTGGATGAGCAGTTCTTC.

This chain connects TRBV6-1 to TRBJ2-6, with D unclear. Germline V lookup: CDR1 MNHNS, CDR2 SASEGT. With 10 bases removed from V and 0 bases from J, the gap between germline ends came to 4 bases. This CDR3 has 12 residues. CDR3 DNA: TGTGCCACCAACTCTGGGGCCAACGTCCTGACTTTC. It specifies CATNSGANVLTF.

In this sample, this clone turned up a few times. The rearrangement joins TRBV7-9 to TRBJ2-1, with 11 nucleotides matching TRBD1. The CDR3 loop spans 16 amino acids. V gave up 2 bases and J gave up 5 bases; unmatched junction bases: 5. Germline lookup yields CDR1 SEHNR and CDR2 FQNEAQ (reference sequence). CDR3 sequence (DNA): TGTGCCAGCAGCTTATCTCTGGACAGGGGGCACAATGAGCAGTTCTTC. Its translation is CASSLSLDRGHNEQFF.

This sequence joins TRBV6-5 and TRBJ2-3; D gene unclear. The V and J ends lost 0 bases and 2 bases respectively, with 12 bases between them. This CDR3 is built from 16 residues. The V gene's germline CDR1 is MNHEY and CDR2 SVGAGI. CDR3 nucleotides: TGTGCCAGCAGTTACTCGCCTAGTTCGTACACAGATACGCAGTATTTT. It specifies CASSYSPSSYTDTQYF.

CDR3: CASSSPGQGWMGGELFF. The CDR3 nucleotides read TGTGCCAGCAGCTCACCGGGACAGGGGTGGATGGGCGGGGAGCTGTTTTTT. This chain uses TRBV7-8 with TRBJ2-2; 10 bases are a match to TRBD1. This CDR3 has 17 residues. The germline CDR1 and CDR2 sequences are SGHVS and FQNEAQ. The V segment lost 4 bases and the J segment 7 bases; nucleotides outside the gene matches: 12.

V and J are TRBV5-1 and TRBJ2-1, with 8 bases identical to TRBD2. V dropped 4 bases and J dropped 6; count of bases not matched to a gene: 9. Germline V gene lookup returns CDR1 SGHRS and CDR2 YFSETQ. The CDR3 sequence is 15 residues long. The CDR3 bases are TGCGCCAGCAGCCGAAAAATTGGGACTAGCAATGAGCAGTTCTTC. Translation gives CASSRKIGTSNEQFF.

V gene TRBV30 combines with J gene TRBJ1-2; D is ambiguous. Trimming took off 2 bases at V and 4 bases at J, with 20 bases between the two ends. This CDR3 contains 16 residues. The germline V gene encodes CDR1 GTSNPN and CDR2 SVGIG (reference sequence). Here the CDR3 reads CAWSTESARSGYGYTF. For the CDR3, the DNA is TGTGCCTGGAGTACCGAATCGGCCAGGAGCGGCTATGGCTACACCTTC.

The rearrangement links TRBV29-1 to TRBJ2-5; 10 bases are a match to TRBD1. The germline CDR1 and CDR2 sequences are SQVTM and ANQGSEA. V lost 6 bases to trimming and J lost 2 bases; unmatched junction nucleotides: 6. The CDR3 is 14 residues long. CDR3 residues: CSVRTGGKQETQYF. The CDR3 region has the DNA TGCAGCGTGCGGACAGGGGGGAAGCAAGAGACCCAGTACTTC.

J is TRBJ1-5 and V is TRBV19; the match to TRBD1 covers 7 bases. This CDR3 has 15 residues. The V and J ends lost 8 bases and 5 bases, in that order; junction bases with no gene match: 12. Germline values: CDR1 LNHDA, CDR2 SQIVND (reference sequence). CDR3 amino acids: CASLQGDLIDQPQHF. CDR3 DNA sequence: TGTGCCAGTCTCCAGGGGGATCTAATCGATCAGCCCCAGCATTTT.

The chain employs TRBV5-1 and TRBJ2-2; TRBD2 matches 14 bases. The CDR3 consists of 17 residues. Per germline, CDR1 SGHRS and CDR2 YFSETQ. Trimming cost V 3 bases and J 5 bases; bases outside gene matches: 6. The CDR3 protein is CASSSRTSGRKTGELFF. CDR3 in DNA: TGCGCCAGCAGCTCTAGGACTAGCGGGAGGAAAACCGGGGAGCTGTTTTTT.

This clone was seen a single time. This chain joins TRBV12-5 and TRBJ2-5, with TRBD2 matching over 11 bases. Germline CDR1 and CDR2: LGHNT and FRNRAP. This CDR3 region has 17 residues. With 4 bases clipped from V and 2 bases from J, the junction kept 9 bases outside the gene matches. The CDR3 here is CASGSGISGGEQETQYF. DNA for the CDR3: TGTGCTAGTGGTTCCGGTATTAGCGGGGGGGAACAAGAGACCCAGTACTTC.

The genes are TRBV2 and TRBJ1-2, with TRBD1 matching over 9 bases. Germline-derived CDR1 and CDR2 are SNHLY and FYNNEI. The CDR3 is 15 residues long. Germline trimming cut 8 bases from V and 8 bases from J; bases unmatched to any gene: 15. The CDR3 DNA reads as TGTGCCAGCGGTCAAGAGGGGACAGGGTTAGAGGGCTACACCTTC. Its translation: CASGQEGTGLEGYTF.

The CDR3 nucleotides are TGCGCCAGCAGCTTACCCGGGACTAGCTCCGGGGAGCTGTTTTTT. Its protein is CASSLPGTSSGELFF. The chain carries TRBV5-1 and TRBJ2-2, with 9 bases fitting TRBD2. The V gene end was trimmed by 2 bases and the J gene end by 6 bases; junction bases not matched to a gene: 5. Per the germline V gene, CDR1 is SGHRS and CDR2 is YFSETQ. The CDR3 covers 15 residues.

The chain couples TRBV6-4 to TRBJ2-6; D not resolved. CDR3 size: 15 residues. The V gene's germline CDR1 is MRHNA and CDR2 SNTAGT. V was clipped by 0 bases and J by 0 bases, with 3 bases between them. The CDR3 loop reads CASSDSGSGANVLTF. The CDR3 DNA is TGTGCCAGCAGTGACTCCGGCTCTGGGGCCAACGTCCTGACTTTC.

This clone has a single count. The gene calls are TRBV10-3 and TRBJ1-1; the D gene is possibly TRBD1 (6 bases). The germline V gene encodes CDR1 ENHRY and CDR2 SYGVKD. Trimming pared 5 bases from V and 3 bases from J, leaving 16 bases between. CDR3 length: 15 amino acids. The CDR3 nucleotides read TGTGCCATCAGTTTGAAGGGCCAGGGGTACACTGAAGCTTTCTTT. This encodes CAISLKGQGYTEAFF.

The V and J genes are TRBV5-1 and TRBJ1-1; a weak D match, TRBD1 (5 bases). Germline assignment: CDR1 SGHRS and CDR2 YFSETQ. The CDR3 contains 12 residues. V was clipped by 3 bases and J by 5 bases, with 8 bases between them. In DNA, the CDR3 is TGCGCCAGCAGCTCCGGGGGGACTGAAGCTTTCTTT. Its translation is CASSSGGTEAFF.